The next 29 T cell receptor beta chains were all read from a single sample in a study of T cells after somatic rescue of genetic block. Here immunoSEQ multiplex PCR was the method, and the copy in TCRdb shows in-frame clones only, minus some. Of 88,000 or so clones in the sample, 80% to 90% are singletons; the top ten hold 1.6%. The specimen was peripheral blood mononuclear cells (PBMCs). These receptors came from a woman between 18 and 29 years old.

This clone was picked up one time. The chain is built from TRBV5-6 and TRBJ1-1, with 8 nucleotides matching TRBD1. V dropped 3 bases and J dropped 1; count of bases not matched to a gene: 2. Per the germline V gene, CDR1 is SGHDT and CDR2 is YYEEEE. The CDR3 has 14 amino acids. In DNA, the CDR3 is TGTGCCAGCAGCTGGGGGACAGGGAACACTGAAGCTTTCTTT. As protein: CASSWGTGNTEAFF.

The chain is built from TRBV2 and TRBJ2-7; 9 bases map to TRBD1. Germline trimming cut 3 bases from V and 4 bases from J; bases unmatched to any gene: 4. From germline, CDR1 is SNHLY and CDR2 FYNNEI. The CDR3 contains 14 residues. The CDR3 DNA reads as TGTGCCAGCAGTGAGTCGGGACAGGGTTACGAGCAGTACTTC. Translated: CASSESGQGYEQYF.

This chain uses TRBV10-3 with TRBJ1-1, with 8 positions matching TRBD1. The V segment lost 4 bases and the J segment 1 base; nucleotides outside the gene matches: 2. Germline values: CDR1 ENHRY, CDR2 SYGVKD. This CDR3 region has 14 residues. The CDR3: CAISGTGRNTEAFF. As DNA, the CDR3 is TGTGCCATCAGTGGGACAGGGCGGAACACTGAAGCTTTCTTT.

The chain recombines TRBV6-5 with TRBJ2-4; tentative D call: TRBD2 (5 bases). Per germline, CDR1 MNHEY and CDR2 SVGAGI. V lost 6 bases to trimming and J lost 8 bases, with 17 bases between them. CDR3 length: 14 residues. In DNA form, the CDR3 reads TGTGCCAGCAGCCCCCAGCCCGAGGGAGACATTCAGTACTTC. It specifies CASSPQPEGDIQYF.

This clone occurred a few times. The V and J genes are TRBV2 and TRBJ1-5; D is unclear. The ends were cut back, 7 bases at V and 3 bases at J, with 7 bases in the middle. The germline gives CDR1 SNHLY, CDR2 FYNNEI. This CDR3 is 12 amino acids long. CDR3 sequence reads: CASMAHNQPQHF. CDR3 nucleotides: TGTGCCAGCATGGCCCACAATCAGCCCCAGCATTTT.

This chain links TRBV7-8 with TRBJ1-1; 9 bases line up with TRBD1. This CDR3 region has 13 residues. Germline V gene data show CDR1 as SGHVS and CDR2 as FQNEAQ. V shed 0 bases, J shed 8 bases, and the junction held 1 base outside the gene matches. CDR3 sequence reads: CASSLATGGEAFF. The CDR3 DNA is TGTGCCAGCAGCTTAGCGACAGGGGGAGAAGCTTTCTTT.

Notes on this clone: The same CDR3 also results from other DNA sequences found in this sample. The CDR3 DNA sequence: TGCAGCGTTGCTATCGGGAGTTCCTACGAGCAGTACTTC. It codes for CSVAIGSSYEQYF. V and J are TRBV29-1 and TRBJ2-7; tentatively, D is TRBD2 (6 bases). Trimming stripped 4 bases from V and 1 base from J, with 11 bases between. The CDR3 runs 13 residues. Germline V gene sequence: CDR1 SQVTM, CDR2 ANQGSEA.

The J gene is TRBJ2-7, the V gene TRBV14, with a possible D match to TRBD2 (5 bases). Germline V gives CDR1 SGHDN, CDR2 FVKESK. The CDR3 consists of 15 residues. Trimming stripped 1 base from V and 4 bases from J, with 14 bases between. The CDR3 nucleotides are TGTGCCAGCAGCCAAGCTCCCCGAGGGCGGTACGAGCAGTACTTC. Its protein product is CASSQAPRGRYEQYF.

This chain links TRBV18 with TRBJ2-7; D possibly corresponds to TRBD1 (6 bases). The CDR3 loop spans 13 amino acids. Looked up from germline, CDR1 is KGHSH and CDR2 is LQKENI. The germline V and J ends were trimmed by 2 bases and 3 bases, with 8 bases remaining between them. The CDR3 protein is CASSPKGDYEQYF. CDR3 nucleotides: TGTGCCAGCTCACCAAAGGGGGACTACGAGCAGTACTTC. Using reference TRBV18 and TRBJ2-7 for the parts outside the CDR3, the full variable domain is NAGVMQNPRHLVRRRGQEARLRCSPMKGHSHVYWYRQLPEEGLKFMVYLQKENIIDESGMPKERFSAEFPKEGPSILRIQQVVRGDSAAYFCASSPKGDYEQYFGPGTRLTVT.

This clone came up once. This chain uses TRBV19 with TRBJ1-2; a weak D match, TRBD1 (6 bases). CDR3 length: 15 residues. Germline V gene sequence: CDR1 LNHDA, CDR2 SQIVND (reference sequence). Trimming stripped 6 bases from V and 0 bases from J, with 14 bases between. CDR3 in amino acids: CASRPRTDPNYGYTF. The CDR3 DNA reads as TGTGCCAGTAGACCCCGGACAGACCCTAACTATGGCTACACCTTC.

The genes are TRBV5-1 and TRBJ2-1; D might be TRBD2 (6 bases). V gave up 4 bases and J gave up 7 bases, with 6 bases separating them. The germline CDR1 and CDR2 sequences are SGHRS and YFSETQ. CDR3 size: 11 residues. In nucleotides, the CDR3 is TGCGCCAGCAGCAGCGGGAATGAGCAGTTCTTC. Translation gives CASSSGNEQFF.

A few counts support this clone. The chain recombines TRBV9 with TRBJ2-7, with D perhaps TRBD1 (5 bases). The CDR3 totals 15 residues. Germline V gives CDR1 SGDLS, CDR2 YYNGEE. V lost 2 bases to trimming and J lost 1 base, with 13 bases between them. The DNA of the CDR3 is TGTGCCAGCAGCGTTGGGGCTCTAGGATCCTACGAGCAGTACTTC. Translating it yields CASSVGALGSYEQYF.

The rearrangement joins TRBV11-3 to TRBJ2-7, with 7 bases matching TRBD2. This CDR3 contains 15 residues. Germline V gives CDR1 SGHNT, CDR2 YENEEA. V lost 5 bases and J lost 2; bases outside the gene matches: 9. The CDR3 is CASSPRGSSPYEQYF. The CDR3 DNA follows: TGTGCCAGCAGCCCCCGCGGGAGTTCCCCCTACGAGCAGTACTTC.

DNA for the CDR3: TGTGCCAGCAGTTACTCGGGACAGGGGGCTAACTATGGCTACACCTTC. Amino acids: CASSYSGQGANYGYTF. This chain uses TRBV6-5 with TRBJ1-2, with 11 bases that match TRBD1. The CDR3 loop spans 16 amino acids. The germline gives CDR1 MNHEY, CDR2 SVGAGI. The V and J ends lost 0 bases and 0 bases, in that order; junction bases with no gene match: 0.

The genes are TRBV28 and TRBJ2-7; 11 nucleotides line up with TRBD1. After removal of 5 bases from V and 7 bases from J, the junction contained 10 bases not matched to a gene. The CDR3 totals 15 residues. Germline CDR1 MDHEN, CDR2 SYDVKM. The CDR3 region has the DNA TGTGCCAGCAGTCCATGGGACAGGGGGGTGAAGGAGCAGTACTTC. It encodes CASSPWDRGVKEQYF.

The chain carries TRBV29-1 and TRBJ2-3; 8 bases agree with TRBD2. CDR1 is SQVTM, CDR2 ANQGSEA, per germline. CDR3 size: 13 residues. V dropped 8 bases and J dropped 6; count of bases not matched to a gene: 10. In DNA form, the CDR3 reads TGCAGCCACCGGGGGGGTCGTGCGGATACGCAGTATTTT. Protein: CSHRGGRADTQYF.

The chain joins TRBV7-8 to TRBJ2-1, with 12 nucleotides matching TRBD2. The CDR3 spans 18 residues. CDR1 is SGHVS, CDR2 FQNEAQ, per germline. Trimming took 5 bases from V and 6 from J; bases not matched to a gene: 14. CDR3 region: CASSHGLAGTPGVNEQFF. The CDR3 DNA is TGTGCCAGCAGCCACGGACTAGCGGGAACCCCAGGTGTCAATGAGCAGTTCTTC. The full variable domain, its missing parts supplied by reference TRBV7-8 and TRBJ2-1, is GAGVSQSPRYKVAKRGQDVALRCDPISGHVSLFWYQQALGQGPEFLTYFQNEAQLDKSGLPSDRFFAERPEGSVSTLKIQRTQQEDSAVYLCASSHGLAGTPGVNEQFFGPGTRLTVL.

The genes are TRBV7-9 and TRBJ1-2; D is unclear. The CDR3 covers 14 residues. CDR1 SEHNR and CDR2 FQNEAQ come from the germline V gene (reference sequence). V lost 5 bases to trimming and J lost 8 bases, with 18 bases between them. The CDR3 here is CASSLARASNGYTF. CDR3 DNA sequence: TGTGCCAGCAGCCTCGCGAGGGCCTCGAACGGCTACACCTTC.

Remarks on this clone: This sample includes further DNA sequences coding for the same CDR3. The rearrangement uses TRBV6-6 and TRBJ2-7; 7 bases align to TRBD1. This CDR3 spans 14 amino acids. The junction had 1 base not matched to a gene; V was cut back by 0 bases and J by 2 bases. Germline loops: CDR1 MNHNY, CDR2 SVGAGI (reference sequence). The CDR3 spells CASSYSTGTYEQYF. DNA for the CDR3: TGTGCCAGCAGTTACTCGACAGGGACCTACGAGCAGTACTTC.

The chain joins TRBV2 to TRBJ2-7, with D possibly called TRBD1 or TRBD2 (5 bases each). This CDR3 is 14 amino acids long. Germline CDR1 reads SNHLY; CDR2 reads FYNNEI. V was pared by 5 bases and J by 3 bases, with 14 bases between. CDR3: CASSQRDLDYEQYF. Written as DNA, the CDR3 is TGTGCCAGCAGTCAACGGGACCTAGACTACGAGCAGTACTTC.

This clone was observed a few times. CDR3 sequence reads: CATSKRLVENTEAFF. CDR3 DNA sequence: TGTGCCACCAGCAAACGACTGGTCGAGAACACTGAAGCTTTCTTT. V and J are TRBV15 and TRBJ1-1; unclear D gene. Germline CDR1 LNHNV, CDR2 YYDKDF (reference sequence). The V end was cut by 4 bases, the J end by 1 base, with 13 bases between. The CDR3 has 15 residues. Full variable domain (missing parts from reference TRBV15 and TRBJ1-1): DAMVIQNPRYQVTQFGKPVTLSCSQTLNHNVMYWYQQKSSQAPKLLFHYYDKDFNNEADTPDNFQSRRPNTSFCFLDIRSPGLGDTAMYLCATSKRLVENTEAFFGQGTRLTVV.

This clone is a singleton in its sample. The gene calls are TRBV12-5 and TRBJ1-1, with D hard to call. This CDR3 spans 17 amino acids. V was trimmed by 0 bases and J by 4 bases, leaving 18 bases between them. Germline lookup yields CDR1 LGHNT and CDR2 FRNRAP. The CDR3 loop is CASGLVGSGSKRTEAFF. The CDR3 DNA sequence: TGTGCTAGTGGTTTGGTGGGCTCTGGAAGTAAACGCACTGAAGCTTTCTTT.

V usage is TRBV27 and J usage is TRBJ2-7; 9 bases are a match to TRBD1. The CDR3 length is 17 residues. V was clipped by 3 bases and J by 4 bases; unmatched bases: 13. CDR1 is MNHEY and CDR2 is SMNVEV in the germline V gene (reference sequence). The CDR3 region has the DNA TGTGCCAGCAGTTTCGGGACAGGGAGGTCTCGGTTTTACGAGCAGTACTTC. It yields the protein CASSFGTGRSRFYEQYF.

J is TRBJ2-1 and V is TRBV15; 7 bases agree with TRBD2. In germline, CDR1 is LNHNV, CDR2 YYDKDF (reference sequence). The CDR3 sequence is 17 residues long. Trimming removed 8 bases from V and 5 bases from J; junction bases left unmatched: 18. The CDR3 bases are TGTGCCACCCGCCTAGAGGTGGCTAGCGGACCTAACAATGAGCAGTTCTTC. This translates into CATRLEVASGPNNEQFF.

CDR3 region: CASSGLRVNTEAFF. Here the CDR3 DNA reads TGTGCCAGCAGCGGCCTCAGGGTGAACACTGAAGCTTTCTTT. The rearrangement joins TRBV5-6 to TRBJ1-1, with D possibly matching TRBD1 (5 bases). Trimming left V 4 bases short and J 0 bases short, with 10 bases between. The V gene's germline CDR1 is SGHDT and CDR2 YYEEEE. This CDR3 is built from 14 residues.

For this clone: One end of the junction fails to match germline, which may point to a read error. This sequence joins TRBV4-3 and TRBJ2-5; maybe TRBD2 (7 bases). The V gene's germline CDR1 is LGHNA and CDR2 YSLEER. This CDR3 has 14 amino acids. DNA of the CDR3: TGCGCCAGCAGCCAAGGGGGGGGGCAAGTGACCCAGTACTTC. It yields the protein CASSQGGGQVTQYF.

This chain links TRBV2 with TRBJ2-1; no clear D. CDR3 length equals 13 residues. Trimming pared 6 bases from V and 12 bases from J, leaving 18 bases between. Per the germline V gene, CDR1 is SNHLY and CDR2 is FYNNEI. The CDR3: CASSSGPRVRQFF. CDR3 DNA: TGTGCCAGCAGCTCCGGTCCCCGGGTGCGGCAGTTCTTC.

The rearrangement links TRBV9 to TRBJ2-1; D tentatively fits TRBD1 or TRBD2 (6 bases each). The CDR3 contains 16 residues. V shed 0 bases and J shed 2 bases, with 12 bases lying between them. Germline-derived CDR1 and CDR2 are SGDLS and YYNGEE. DNA for the CDR3: TGTGCCAGCAGCGTAGGGGGGGCCCCCACCTACAATGAGCAGTTCTTC. It encodes CASSVGGAPTYNEQFF.

CDR3 amino acids: CASSFVAGGPSYEQYF. The CDR3 DNA is TGTGCCAGCAGCTTCGTTGCGGGAGGGCCATCCTACGAGCAGTACTTC. The gene calls are TRBV5-6 and TRBJ2-7, with 9 bases that match TRBD2. The trim removed 2 bases at V and 1 base at J, leaving 7 bases unmatched. The CDR3 runs 16 residues. Germline values: CDR1 SGHDT, CDR2 YYEEEE.